This T cell receptor beta chain was sequenced during a study of vaccination and CD4 T cells after COVID-19. The Oncomine TCR Beta short-read assay sequenced DNA from cultured CD4+ T cells. TCRdb independently ran MiXCR on the PCR reads; one entry per CDR3 protein. The repertoire holds 20,000 to 25,000 distinct CDR3 sequences, with roughly 30% as singletons. This clonotype occurred a few times. No antigen is known for it. Regarding time point: late sampling 161 to 241 days after vaccination in a few convalescent patients. This sample's treatment: approximately 11-day PBMC culture with coronavirus spike peptide pools or control peptides (ViraFEST assay). Every positive PCR date fell between March and December 2020, earlier than the US Alpha, Beta and Delta variants. General study results and limits: Researchers report that a median 86.3% of reactive clones in convalescent patients surfaced only post-vaccination. Rising from around 20 to 38, the median of SARS-CoV-2-reactive clonotypes did not change significantly.

This receptor was taken from a human donor who had recovered from COVID-19. Here the sequenced sample was CD4+ T cells from blood, cultured in vitro, taken about 7 months after SARS-CoV-2 vaccination.

The CDR3 DNA reads TGTGCCAGCAGCTATACACGACAGGAGTGGTACTTC. This sequence encodes CASSYTRQEWYF. The V gene is TRBV7-2, the J gene TRBJ2-7; a possible D gene is TRBD1 (6 bases). V was trimmed by 4 bases and J by 12 bases, leaving 16 bases between them. Per the germline V gene, CDR1 is SGHTA and CDR2 is FQGNSA. This CDR3 spans 12 amino acids.